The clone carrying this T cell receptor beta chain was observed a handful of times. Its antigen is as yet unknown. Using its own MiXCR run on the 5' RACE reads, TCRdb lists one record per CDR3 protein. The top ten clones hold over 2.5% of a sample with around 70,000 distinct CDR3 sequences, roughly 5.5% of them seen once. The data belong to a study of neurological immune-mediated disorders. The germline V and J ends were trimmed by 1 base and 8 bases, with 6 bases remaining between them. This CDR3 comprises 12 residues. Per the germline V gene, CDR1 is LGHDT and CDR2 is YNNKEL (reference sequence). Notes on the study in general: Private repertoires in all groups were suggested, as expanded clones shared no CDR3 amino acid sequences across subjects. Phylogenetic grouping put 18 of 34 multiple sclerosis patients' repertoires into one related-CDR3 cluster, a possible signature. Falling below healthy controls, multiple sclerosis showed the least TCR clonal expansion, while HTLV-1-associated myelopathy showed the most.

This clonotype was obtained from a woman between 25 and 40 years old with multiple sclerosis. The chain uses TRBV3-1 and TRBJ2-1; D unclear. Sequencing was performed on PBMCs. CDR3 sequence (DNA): TGTGCCAGCAGCCAAGTGAGAGATGAGCAGTTCTTC. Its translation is CASSQVRDEQFF.